The 17 T cell receptor beta chains presented below share a single source sample, sequenced in a study of graft-versus-host responses after intestinal transplantation. Assay used: immunoSEQ multiplex PCR; TCRdb lists only in-frame clones, some missing. In the table there are roughly 56,000 clones, around 90% of which are singletons. The sequencing here drew on PBMCs, taken roughly 120 days after intestinal transplantation. These receptors all come from a human patient who received an intestinal transplant, so some T cells may come from the graft donor.

The sample holds one count of this clone. The chain carries TRBV6-4 and TRBJ1-5; D uncertain. Trimming took 2 bases from V and 7 from J, leaving 15 bases between them. Germline V gene data show CDR1 as MRHNA and CDR2 as SNTAGT. CDR3 length: 15 amino acids. The CDR3 protein is CASSDARSGKQPQHF. The DNA of the CDR3 is TGTGCCAGCAGTGACGCTAGGTCCGGAAAGCAGCCCCAGCATTTT.

This clone has just one count. The chain couples TRBV28 to TRBJ2-7; no definite D call. Trimming pared 3 bases from V and 2 bases from J, leaving 5 bases between. This CDR3 is 12 amino acids long. CDR1 MDHEN and CDR2 SYDVKM come from the germline V gene. The CDR3 DNA sequence: TGTGCCAGCAGTTTCAGGCCCTACGAGCAGTACTTC. Its protein is CASSFRPYEQYF.

Concerning this clone itself: Sequence at one end of the junction differs from germline and may be a read error. V is TRBV28 and J is TRBJ2-7; possible D gene TRBD1, 6 bases. Germline-derived CDR1 and CDR2 are MDHEN and SYDVKM. There are 13 residues in the CDR3. The CDR3 coding sequence is TGTGCCAGCAGTTTTAGGGGGAGAGGCGAGCAGCACTTC. This sequence encodes CASSFRGRGEQHF. The complete variable domain, with remaining parts taken from reference TRBV28 and TRBJ2-7, reads DVKVTQSSRYLVKRTGEKVFLECVQDMDHENMFWYRQDPGLGLRLIYFSYDVKMKEKGDIPEGYSVSREKKERFSLILESASTNQTSMYLCASSFRGRGEQHFGPGTRLTVT.

The chain recombines TRBV19 with TRBJ1-1, with a weak D call TRBD1 (6 bases). Trimming removed 5 bases from V and 2 bases from J, with 15 bases in between. This CDR3 comprises 15 residues. In germline, CDR1 is LNHDA, CDR2 SQIVND (reference sequence). In nucleotides, the CDR3 is TGTGCCAGTAGTCACACAGGGTTCCCAAACACTGAAGCTTTCTTT. This codes for CASSHTGFPNTEAFF. Full variable domain (remainder filled in from reference TRBV19 and TRBJ1-1): DGGITQSPKYLFRKEGQNVTLSCEQNLNHDAMYWYRQDPGQGLRLIYYSQIVNDFQKGDIAEGYSVSREKKESFPLTVTSAQKNPTAFYLCASSHTGFPNTEAFFGQGTRLTVV.

The chain uses TRBV25-1 and TRBJ2-5; TRBD2 aligns across 11 bases. Germline V CDR1 and CDR2: MGHDK, SYGVNS. The trim removed 3 bases at V and 3 bases at J, leaving 9 bases unmatched. This CDR3 spans 17 amino acids. In nucleotides, the CDR3 is TGTGCCAGCAGTGATTGGATAGCGGGGGGGGTTAAAGAGACCCAGTACTTC. This encodes CASSDWIAGGVKETQYF.

CDR3 region: CASSKRKAGAGGHQETQYF. CDR3 in DNA: TGTGCCAGCAGCAAAAGAAAGGCGGGGGCAGGGGGGCACCAAGAGACCCAGTACTTC. V usage is TRBV21-1 and J usage is TRBJ2-5. TRBV21-1 is described as a pseudogene. The CDR3 extends over 19 amino acids.

V is TRBV5-6 and J is TRBJ2-1, with D unclear. Germline V CDR1 and CDR2: SGHDT, YYEEEE. V was trimmed by 4 bases and J by 10 bases, leaving 15 bases between them. This CDR3 spans 13 amino acids. The chain's CDR3 is CASSMRPASEQFF. CDR3 nucleotides: TGTGCCAGCAGCATGCGGCCCGCCTCGGAGCAGTTCTTC.

The chain couples TRBV15 to TRBJ1-1; D remains unclear. CDR3 length: 13 amino acids. CDR1 is LNHNV and CDR2 is YYDKDF in the germline V gene (reference sequence). Trimming took off 4 bases at V and 0 bases at J, with 6 bases between the two ends. CDR3 amino acids: CATSTTVNTEAFF. For the CDR3, the DNA is TGTGCCACCAGCACAACAGTGAACACTGAAGCTTTCTTT.

The chain links TRBV6-5 to TRBJ2-2; D is ambiguous. Germline CDR1 and CDR2: MNHEY and SVGAGI. The CDR3 is 14 amino acids. Trimming took 5 bases from V and 7 from J, leaving 14 bases between them. The CDR3 region is CASSEVPPGGELFF. For the CDR3, the DNA is TGTGCCAGCAGTGAAGTGCCCCCCGGCGGGGAGCTGTTTTTT.

This clone was observed a single time. The chain is built from TRBV7-9 and TRBJ2-7; D not certain. Germline-derived CDR1 and CDR2 are SEHNR and FQNEAQ (reference sequence). This CDR3 is built from 13 residues. V lost 2 bases and J 3 bases, leaving 8 bases between the germline ends. The CDR3 sequence is CASSLSLVYEQYF. The CDR3 DNA is TGTGCCAGCAGCTTAAGTCTAGTCTACGAGCAGTACTTC. Full variable domain (outside the CDR3, taken from reference TRBV7-9 and TRBJ2-7): DTGVSQNPRHKITKRGQNVTFRCDPISEHNRLYWYRQTLGQGPEFLTYFQNEAQLEKSRLLSDRFSAERPKGSFSTLEIQRTEQGDSAMYLCASSLSLVYEQYFGPGTRLTVT.

The chain is built from TRBV18 and TRBJ1-3; D is undetermined. This CDR3 is built from 15 residues. V gave up 1 base and J gave up 2 bases, with 9 bases separating them. Germline CDR1 and CDR2: KGHSH and LQKENI. CDR3 amino acids: CASSPRNAPGNTIYF. CDR3 bases: TGTGCCAGCTCACCACGCAACGCTCCTGGAAACACCATATATTTT.

This clone showed up just a few times. The chain carries TRBV7-8 and TRBJ2-1; 9 nucleotides align to TRBD2. The germline gives CDR1 SGHVS, CDR2 FQNEAQ. The V segment lost 5 bases and the J segment 4 bases; nucleotides outside the gene matches: 18. The CDR3 loop spans 19 amino acids. DNA of the CDR3: TGTGCCAGCAGCGCACGCGCCCTAGCGGGACCGGAACGATACAATGAGCAGTTCTTC. It specifies CASSARALAGPERYNEQFF.

This clone came up once. V is TRBV9 and J is TRBJ2-5; TRBD2 matches at 7 bases. Trimming cost V 0 bases and J 1 base; bases outside gene matches: 0. Germline values: CDR1 SGDLS, CDR2 YYNGEE. The CDR3 contains 14 residues. CDR3 nucleotides: TGTGCCAGCAGCGTAGCGGGGGGCCAAGAGACCCAGTACTTC. Translation: CASSVAGGQETQYF.

The chain recombines TRBV6-4 with TRBJ2-2; TRBD1 might be the D (5 bases). V was clipped by 2 bases and J by 0 bases, with 13 bases between them. The germline CDR1 and CDR2 sequences are MRHNA and SNTAGT. The CDR3 runs to 17 residues. The CDR3 is CASSDTQGIANTGELFF. In DNA, the CDR3 is TGTGCCAGCAGTGACACTCAGGGTATCGCGAACACCGGGGAGCTGTTTTTT.

On this clone itself: The DNA is omitted, as the CDR3 cannot be located on it reliably, and the CDR3 follows TCRdb's listing. The chain has TRBV27 and TRBJ2-2. Per germline, CDR1 MNHEY and CDR2 SMNVEV (reference sequence). The length of the CDR3 is 12 amino acids, counting both ends. The CDR3 reads CASSSSPGELFF.

The chain has TRBV19 and TRBJ1-1; 9 positions match TRBD1. This CDR3 is 14 amino acids long. J was trimmed by 1 base and V by 10 bases; bases with no gene match: 7. Looked up from germline, CDR1 is LNHDA and CDR2 is SQIVND (reference sequence). The CDR3 is CATRGQGKNTEAFF. CDR3 bases: TGTGCCACCCGGGGACAGGGAAAGAACACTGAAGCTTTCTTT.

This clone has only one observation. The V gene is TRBV7-6, the J gene TRBJ1-4; no reliable D call. The CDR3 has 17 residues. Trimming took 5 bases from V and 2 from J, leaving 18 bases between them. Germline V gene lookup returns CDR1 SGHVS and CDR2 FNYEAQ. The CDR3 coding sequence is TGTGCCAGCAGCCGACATATGGGGAGGCGGACTAATGAAAAACTGTTTTTT. Its translation is CASSRHMGRRTNEKLFF.